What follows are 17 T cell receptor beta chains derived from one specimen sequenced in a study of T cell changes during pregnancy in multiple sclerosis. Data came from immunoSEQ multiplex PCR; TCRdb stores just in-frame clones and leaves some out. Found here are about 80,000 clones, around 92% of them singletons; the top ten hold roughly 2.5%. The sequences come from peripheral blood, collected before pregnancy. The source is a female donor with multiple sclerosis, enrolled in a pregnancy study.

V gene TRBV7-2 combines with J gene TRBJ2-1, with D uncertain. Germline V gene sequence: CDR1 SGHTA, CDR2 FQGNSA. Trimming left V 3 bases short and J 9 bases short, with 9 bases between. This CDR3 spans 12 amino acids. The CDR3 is CASSFVEPEQFF. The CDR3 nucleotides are TGTGCCAGCAGCTTCGTTGAGCCTGAGCAGTTCTTC. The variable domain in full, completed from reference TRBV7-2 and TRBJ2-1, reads GAGVSQSPSNKVTEKGKDVELRCDPISGHTALYWYRQSLGQGLEFLIYFQGNSAPDKSGLPSDRFSAERTGGSVSTLTIQRTQQEDSAVYLCASSFVEPEQFFGPGTRLTVL.

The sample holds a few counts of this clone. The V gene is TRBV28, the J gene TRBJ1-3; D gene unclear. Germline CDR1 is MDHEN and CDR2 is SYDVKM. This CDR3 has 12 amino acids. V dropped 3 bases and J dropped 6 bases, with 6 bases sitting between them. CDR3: CASSFRSNTIYF. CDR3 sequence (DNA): TGTGCCAGCAGTTTTCGGTCAAACACCATATATTTT.

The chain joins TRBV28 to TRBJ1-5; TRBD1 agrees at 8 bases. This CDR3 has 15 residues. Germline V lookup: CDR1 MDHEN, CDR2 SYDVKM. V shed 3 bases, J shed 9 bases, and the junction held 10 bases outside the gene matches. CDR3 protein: CASSLTGQGPRPQHF. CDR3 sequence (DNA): TGTGCCAGCAGTTTGACTGGACAGGGCCCCCGGCCCCAGCATTTT.

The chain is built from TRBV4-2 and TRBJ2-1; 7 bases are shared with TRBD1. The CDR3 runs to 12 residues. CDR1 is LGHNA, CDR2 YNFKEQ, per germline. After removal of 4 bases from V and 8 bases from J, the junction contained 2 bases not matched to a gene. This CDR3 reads CASSRGQDEQFF. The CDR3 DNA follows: TGTGCCAGCAGCCGCGGACAGGATGAGCAGTTCTTC.

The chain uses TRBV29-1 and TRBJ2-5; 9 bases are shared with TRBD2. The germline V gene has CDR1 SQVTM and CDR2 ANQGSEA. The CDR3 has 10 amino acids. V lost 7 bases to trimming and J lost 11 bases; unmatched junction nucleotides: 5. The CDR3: CSGWTSAQYF. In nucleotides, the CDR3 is TGCAGCGGCTGGACTAGCGCTCAGTACTTC. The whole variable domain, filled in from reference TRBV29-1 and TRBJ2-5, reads SAVISQKPSRDICQRGTSLTIQCQVDSQVTMMFWYRQQPGQSLTLIATANQGSEATYESGFVIDKFPISRPNLTFSTLTVSNMSPEDSSIYLCSGWTSAQYFGPGTRLLVL.

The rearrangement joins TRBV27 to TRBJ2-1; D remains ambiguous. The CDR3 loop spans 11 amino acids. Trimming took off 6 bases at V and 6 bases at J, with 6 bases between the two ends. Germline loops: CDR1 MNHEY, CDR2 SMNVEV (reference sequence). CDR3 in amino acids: CASRRLNEQFF. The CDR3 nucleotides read TGTGCCAGCAGGAGACTCAATGAGCAGTTCTTC.

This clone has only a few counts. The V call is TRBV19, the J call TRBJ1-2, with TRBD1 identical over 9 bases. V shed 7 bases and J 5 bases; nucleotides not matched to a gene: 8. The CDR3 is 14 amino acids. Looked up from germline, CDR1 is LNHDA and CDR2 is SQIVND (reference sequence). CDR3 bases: TGTGCCAGTACCGAGGGGACAGGGATTTATGGCTACACCTTC. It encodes CASTEGTGIYGYTF.

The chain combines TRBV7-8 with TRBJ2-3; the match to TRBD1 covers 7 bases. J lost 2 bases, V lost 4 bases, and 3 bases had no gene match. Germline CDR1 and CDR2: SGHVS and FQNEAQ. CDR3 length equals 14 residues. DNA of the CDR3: TGTGCCAGCAGCTCCAGGGGGAACACAGATACGCAGTATTTT. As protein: CASSSRGNTDTQYF.

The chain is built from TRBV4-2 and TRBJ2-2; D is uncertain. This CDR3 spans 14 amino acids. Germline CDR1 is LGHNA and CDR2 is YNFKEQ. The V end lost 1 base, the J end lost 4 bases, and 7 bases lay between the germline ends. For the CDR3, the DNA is TGTGCCAGCAGCCAAGGATCAGGCACCGGGGAGCTGTTTTTT. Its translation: CASSQGSGTGELFF.

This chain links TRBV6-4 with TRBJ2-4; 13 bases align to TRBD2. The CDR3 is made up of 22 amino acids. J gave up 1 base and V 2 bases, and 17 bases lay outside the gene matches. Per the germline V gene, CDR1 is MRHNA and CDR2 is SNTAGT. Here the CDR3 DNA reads TGTGCCAGCAGTGACATCCGGGTTGGGGGACTAGCGGGACTCTTGGCCAAAAACATTCAGTACTTC. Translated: CASSDIRVGGLAGLLAKNIQYF.

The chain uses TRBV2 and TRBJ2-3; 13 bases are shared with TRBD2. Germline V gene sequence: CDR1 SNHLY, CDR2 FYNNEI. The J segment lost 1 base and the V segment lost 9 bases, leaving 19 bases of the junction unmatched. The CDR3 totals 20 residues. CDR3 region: CARSFPLGTSGIGGTDTQYF. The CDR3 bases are TGTGCCAGGAGTTTTCCCCTGGGGACTAGCGGGATTGGGGGCACAGATACGCAGTATTTT.

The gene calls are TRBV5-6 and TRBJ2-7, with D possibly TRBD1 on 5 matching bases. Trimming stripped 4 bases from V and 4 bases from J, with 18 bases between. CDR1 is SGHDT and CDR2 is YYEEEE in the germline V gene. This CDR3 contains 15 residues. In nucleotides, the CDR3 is TGTGCCAGCAGCAAAATCCGAGGACACCCATACGAGCAGTACTTC. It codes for CASSKIRGHPYEQYF.

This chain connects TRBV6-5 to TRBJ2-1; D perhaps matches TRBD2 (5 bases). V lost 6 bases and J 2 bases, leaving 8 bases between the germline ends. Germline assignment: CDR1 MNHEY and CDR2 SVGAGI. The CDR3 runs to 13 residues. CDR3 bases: TGTGCCAGCAGCGGAGGTCCCTACAATGAGCAGTTCTTC. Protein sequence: CASSGGPYNEQFF.

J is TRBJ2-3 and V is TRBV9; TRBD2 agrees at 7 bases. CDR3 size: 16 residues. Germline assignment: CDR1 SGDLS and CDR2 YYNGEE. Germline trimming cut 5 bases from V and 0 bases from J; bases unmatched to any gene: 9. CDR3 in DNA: TGTGCCAGCAGTGATGCGCCTAGCGGCAGCACAGATACGCAGTATTTT. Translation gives CASSDAPSGSTDTQYF.

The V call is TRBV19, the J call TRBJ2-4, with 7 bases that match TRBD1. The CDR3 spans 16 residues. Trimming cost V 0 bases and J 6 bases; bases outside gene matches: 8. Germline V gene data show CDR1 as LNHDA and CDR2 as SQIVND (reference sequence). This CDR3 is CASSIDGKGAGNIQYF. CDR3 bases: TGTGCCAGTAGTATAGATGGGAAGGGGGCCGGAAACATTCAGTACTTC.

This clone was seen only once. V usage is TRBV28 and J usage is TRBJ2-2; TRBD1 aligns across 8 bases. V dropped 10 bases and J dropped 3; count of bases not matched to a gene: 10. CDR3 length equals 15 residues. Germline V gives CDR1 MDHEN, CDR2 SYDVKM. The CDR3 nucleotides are TGTGCCACCCTAACAGGACAGGGTCACACCGGGGAGCTGTTTTTT. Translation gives CATLTGQGHTGELFF.

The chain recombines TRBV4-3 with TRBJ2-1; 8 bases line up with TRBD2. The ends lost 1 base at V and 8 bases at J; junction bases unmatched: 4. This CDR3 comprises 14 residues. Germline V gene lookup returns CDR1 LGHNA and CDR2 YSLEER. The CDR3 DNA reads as TGCGCCAGCAGCCAAGGCGGGACTAGTTATGAGCAGTTCTTC. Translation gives CASSQGGTSYEQFF.